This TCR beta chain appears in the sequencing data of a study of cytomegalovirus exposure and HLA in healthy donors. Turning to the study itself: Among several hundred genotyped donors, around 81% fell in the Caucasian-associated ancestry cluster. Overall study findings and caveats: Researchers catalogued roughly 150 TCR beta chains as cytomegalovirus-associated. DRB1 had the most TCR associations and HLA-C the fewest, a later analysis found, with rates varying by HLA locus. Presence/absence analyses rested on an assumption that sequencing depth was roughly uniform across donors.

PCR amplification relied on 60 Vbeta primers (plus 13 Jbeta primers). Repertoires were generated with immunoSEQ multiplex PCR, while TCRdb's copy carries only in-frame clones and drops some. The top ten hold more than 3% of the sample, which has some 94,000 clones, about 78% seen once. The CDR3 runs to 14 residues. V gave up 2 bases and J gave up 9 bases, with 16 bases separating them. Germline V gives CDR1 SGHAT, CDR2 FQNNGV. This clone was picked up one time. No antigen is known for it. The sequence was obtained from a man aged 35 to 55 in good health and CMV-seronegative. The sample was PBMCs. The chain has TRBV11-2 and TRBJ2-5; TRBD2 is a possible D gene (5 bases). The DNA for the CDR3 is TGTGCCAGCAGCTTAAATGGCGGGCAGTACGCCCAGTACTTC. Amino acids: CASSLNGGQYAQYF. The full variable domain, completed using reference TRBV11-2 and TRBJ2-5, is EAGVAQSPRYKIIEKRQSVAFWCNPISGHATLYWYQQILGQGPKLLIQFQNNGVVDDSQLPKDRFSAERLKGVDSTLKIQPAKLEDSAVYLCASSLNGGQYAQYFGPGTRLLVL.